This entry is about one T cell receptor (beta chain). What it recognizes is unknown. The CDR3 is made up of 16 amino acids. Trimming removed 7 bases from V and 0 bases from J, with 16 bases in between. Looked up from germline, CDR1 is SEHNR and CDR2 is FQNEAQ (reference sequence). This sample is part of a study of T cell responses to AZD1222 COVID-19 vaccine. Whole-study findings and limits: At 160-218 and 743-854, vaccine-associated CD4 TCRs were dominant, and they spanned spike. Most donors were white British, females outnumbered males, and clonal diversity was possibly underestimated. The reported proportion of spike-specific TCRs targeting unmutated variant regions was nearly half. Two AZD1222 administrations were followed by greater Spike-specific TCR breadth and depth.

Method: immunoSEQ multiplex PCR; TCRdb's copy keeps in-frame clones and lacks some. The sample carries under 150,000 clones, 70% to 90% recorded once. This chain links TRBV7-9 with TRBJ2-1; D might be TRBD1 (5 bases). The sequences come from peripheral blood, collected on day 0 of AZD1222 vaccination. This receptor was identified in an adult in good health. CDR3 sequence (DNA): TGTGCCAGCAACCCCCGACAGTCTAGCTCCTACAATGAGCAGTTCTTC. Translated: CASNPRQSSSYNEQFF.